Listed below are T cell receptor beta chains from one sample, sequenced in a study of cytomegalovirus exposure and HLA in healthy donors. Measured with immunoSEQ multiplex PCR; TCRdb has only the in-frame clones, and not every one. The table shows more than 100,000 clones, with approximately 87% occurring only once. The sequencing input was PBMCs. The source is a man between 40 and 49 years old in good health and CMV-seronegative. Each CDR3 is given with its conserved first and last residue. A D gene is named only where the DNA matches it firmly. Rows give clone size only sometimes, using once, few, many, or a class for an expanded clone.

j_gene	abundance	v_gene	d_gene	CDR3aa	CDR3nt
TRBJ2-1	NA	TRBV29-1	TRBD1	CSVRTGSSYNEQFF	TGCAGCGTTCGGACAGGCAGCTCCTACAATGAGCAGTTCTTC
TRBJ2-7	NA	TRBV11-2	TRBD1	CASSLRRDRGYEQYF	TGTGCCAGCAGCTTGAGGAGGGACAGGGGCTACGAGCAGTACTTC
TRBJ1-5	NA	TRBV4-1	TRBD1	CASSQVATIPDRGNSNQPQHF	TGCGCCAGCAGCCAAGTTGCAACTATTCCGGACAGGGGAAATAGCAATCAGCCCCAGCATTTT
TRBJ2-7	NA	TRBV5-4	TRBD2	CASRRGGTRKYEQYF	TGTGCCAGCAGGCGGGGGGGGACAAGAAAGTACGAGCAGTACTTC
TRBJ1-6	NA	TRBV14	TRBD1	CASSPGQLNSPLHF	TGTGCCAGCAGCCCGGGACAGCTTAATTCACCCCTCCACTTT
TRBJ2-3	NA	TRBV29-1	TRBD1	CSVADRGSFADTQYF	TGCAGCGTTGCCGACAGGGGTAGTTTTGCAGATACGCAGTATTTT
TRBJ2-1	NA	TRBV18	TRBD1	CASSPRTGGNEQFF	TGTGCCAGCTCACCCCGGACAGGGGGCAATGAGCAGTTCTTC
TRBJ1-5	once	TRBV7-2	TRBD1	CASSTRQGIQPQHF	TGTGCCAGCAGCACCCGACAGGGGATTCAGCCCCAGCATTTT
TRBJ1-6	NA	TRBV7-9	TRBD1	CASGLRDSFNSPLHF	TGTGCCAGCGGCCTCCGGGACAGCTTTAATTCACCCCTCCACTTT
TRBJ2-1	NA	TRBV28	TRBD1	CASSLQGKYNEQFF	TGTGCCAGCAGTCTACAGGGGAAATACAATGAGCAGTTCTTC
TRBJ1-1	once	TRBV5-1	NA	CASSARDNTEAFF	TGCGCCAGCAGCGCCAGGGATAACACTGAAGCTTTCTTT
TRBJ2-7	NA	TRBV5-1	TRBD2	CASSLDPSGGYYEQYF	TGCGCCAGCAGCTTAGACCCTAGCGGGGGTTACTACGAGCAGTACTTC
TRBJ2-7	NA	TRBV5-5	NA	CASSQSWTGGHEQYF	TGTGCCAGCAGCCAATCCTGGACGGGGGGCCACGAGCAGTACTTC
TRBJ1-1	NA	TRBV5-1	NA	CASSLSQGQTEAFF	TGCGCCAGCAGCTTGAGCCAGGGGCAAACTGAAGCTTTCTTT
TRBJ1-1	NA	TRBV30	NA	CAWSLGGLTEAFF	TGTGCCTGGAGTTTGGGGGGGCTGACTGAAGCTTTCTTT
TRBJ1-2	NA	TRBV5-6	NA	CASSLVGRGEGYTF	TGTGCCAGCAGCTTGGTAGGCAGGGGAGAGGGCTACACCTTC
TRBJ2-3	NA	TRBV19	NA	CASSARGAGTDTQYF	TGTGCCAGTAGTGCTCGGGGGGCTGGCACAGATACGCAGTATTTT
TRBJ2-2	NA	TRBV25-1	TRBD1	CASSEGQGSTGELFF	TGTGCCAGCAGTGAAGGACAGGGAAGCACCGGGGAGCTGTTTTTT
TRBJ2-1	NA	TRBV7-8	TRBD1	CASRNRGPPLYNEQFF	TGTGCCAGCAGGAACAGGGGACCCCCTTTGTACAATGAGCAGTTCTTC
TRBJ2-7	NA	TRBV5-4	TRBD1	CASSARDREAYEQYF	TGTGCCAGCAGCGCACGGGACAGGGAGGCCTACGAGCAGTACTTC
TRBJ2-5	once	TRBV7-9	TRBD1	CASSLLVEGAETQYF	TGTGCCAGCAGCTTATTGGTCGAGGGGGCAGAGACCCAGTACTTC
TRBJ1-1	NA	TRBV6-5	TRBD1	CASSYSGGPEAFF	TGTGCCAGCAGTTACTCAGGGGGCCCCGAAGCTTTCTTT
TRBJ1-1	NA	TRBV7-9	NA	CASSLREGPEAFF	TGTGCCAGCAGCTTACGGGAGGGCCCTGAAGCTTTCTTT
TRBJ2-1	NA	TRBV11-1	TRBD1	CASSKTGTGRGNEQFF	TGTGCCAGCAGCAAAACCGGGACAGGGAGAGGCAATGAGCAGTTCTTC
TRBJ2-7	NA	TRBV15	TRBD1	CATPICRDRGGEQYF	TGTGCCACCCCTATATGCCGGGACAGGGGTGGGGAGCAGTACTTC
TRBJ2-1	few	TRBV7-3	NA	CASSLMPEGGEQFF	TGTGCCAGCAGCTTAATGCCAGAAGGAGGCGAGCAGTTCTTC
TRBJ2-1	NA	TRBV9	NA	CASSVAGVGANEQFF	TGTGCCAGCAGCGTAGCGGGGGTTGGGGCCAATGAGCAGTTCTTC
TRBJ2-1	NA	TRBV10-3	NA	CAISEAGGDEQFF	TGTGCCATCAGTGAGGCCGGGGGAGATGAGCAGTTCTTC
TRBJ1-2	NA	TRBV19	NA	CASSETGHGYTF	TGTGCCAGTAGTGAAACAGGGCATGGCTACACCTTC
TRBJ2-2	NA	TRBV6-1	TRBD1	CASSGSLGQGAFGELFF	TGTGCCAGCAGTGGATCTTTGGGACAGGGGGCTTTCGGGGAGCTGTTTTTT
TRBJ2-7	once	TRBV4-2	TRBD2	CASSQEGGSSYEQYF	TGTGCCAGCAGCCAAGAGGGCGGGAGCTCCTACGAGCAGTACTTC
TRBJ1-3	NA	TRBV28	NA	CASSLAAAGNTIYF	TGTGCCAGCAGTTTAGCGGCAGCTGGAAACACCATATATTTT
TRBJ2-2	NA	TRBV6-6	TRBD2	CASSSRGVANTGELFF	TGTGCCAGCAGTTCTCGGGGGGTAGCGAACACCGGGGAGCTGTTTTTT
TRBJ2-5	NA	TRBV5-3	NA	CARSWGLGETQYF	TGTGCCAGAAGCTGGGGCTTAGGGGAGACCCAGTACTTC
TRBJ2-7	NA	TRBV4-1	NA	CASSREGGADSYEQYF	TGCGCCAGCAGTCGAGAAGGGGGAGCCGACTCCTACGAGCAGTACTTC
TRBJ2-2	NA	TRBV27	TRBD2	CASSLSAGGAGELFF	TGTGCCAGCAGTTTATCCGCGGGAGGCGCCGGGGAGCTGTTTTTT
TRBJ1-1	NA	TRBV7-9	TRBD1	CASSSTGGYTEAFF	TGTGCCAGCAGCTCGACAGGGGGCTACACTGAAGCTTTCTTT
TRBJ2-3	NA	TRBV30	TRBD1	CAQGQGATDTQYF	TGTGCCCAAGGGCAGGGGGCGACAGATACGCAGTATTTT
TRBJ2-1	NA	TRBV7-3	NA	CASSLMTDLGGNEQFF	TGTGCCAGCAGCCTAATGACAGACCTCGGGGGCAATGAGCAGTTCTTC
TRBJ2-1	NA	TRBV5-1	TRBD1	CASSAGTGASVSYNEQFF	TGCGCCAGCAGCGCCGGGACAGGGGCCTCCGTGTCCTACAATGAGCAGTTCTTC
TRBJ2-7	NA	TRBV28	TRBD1	CASRNGQGSTYEQYF	TGTGCCAGCAGAAACGGACAGGGGTCAACCTACGAGCAGTACTTC
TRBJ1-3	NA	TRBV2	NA	CASSVRTGNTIYF	TGTGCCAGCAGTGTTAGAACTGGAAACACCATATATTTT
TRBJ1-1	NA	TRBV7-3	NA	CASSLGGSYTEAFF	TGTGCCAGCAGCTTAGGGGGGAGTTACACTGAAGCTTTCTTT
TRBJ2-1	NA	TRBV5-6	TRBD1	CASSSDRGQNEQFF	TGTGCCAGCAGCTCGGACAGGGGGCAGAATGAGCAGTTCTTC
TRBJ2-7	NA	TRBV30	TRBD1	CAATDRVNYEQYF	TGTGCCGCGACTGACAGGGTTAACTACGAGCAGTACTTC
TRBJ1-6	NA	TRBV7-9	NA	CASRPAGNSPLHF	TGTGCCAGCAGACCCGCGGGGAATTCACCCCTCCACTTT
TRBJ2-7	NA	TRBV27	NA	CASSFLFSYEQYF	TGTGCCAGCAGTTTCCTCTTTTCCTACGAGCAGTACTTC